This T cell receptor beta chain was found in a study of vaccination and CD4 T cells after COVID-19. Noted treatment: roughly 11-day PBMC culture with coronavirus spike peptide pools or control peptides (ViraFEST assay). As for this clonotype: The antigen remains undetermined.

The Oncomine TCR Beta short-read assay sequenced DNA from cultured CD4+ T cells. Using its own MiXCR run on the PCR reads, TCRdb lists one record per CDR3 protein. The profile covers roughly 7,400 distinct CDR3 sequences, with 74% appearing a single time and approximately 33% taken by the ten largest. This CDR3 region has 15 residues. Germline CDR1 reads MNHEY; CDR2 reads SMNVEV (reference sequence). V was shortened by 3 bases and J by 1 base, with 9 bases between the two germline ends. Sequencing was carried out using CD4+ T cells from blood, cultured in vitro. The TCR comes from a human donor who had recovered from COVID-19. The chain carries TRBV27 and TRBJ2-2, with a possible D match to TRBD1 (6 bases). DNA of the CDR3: TGTGCCAGCAGTTTCAGGGGCCTGAACACCGGGGAGCTGTTTTTT. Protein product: CASSFRGLNTGELFF.